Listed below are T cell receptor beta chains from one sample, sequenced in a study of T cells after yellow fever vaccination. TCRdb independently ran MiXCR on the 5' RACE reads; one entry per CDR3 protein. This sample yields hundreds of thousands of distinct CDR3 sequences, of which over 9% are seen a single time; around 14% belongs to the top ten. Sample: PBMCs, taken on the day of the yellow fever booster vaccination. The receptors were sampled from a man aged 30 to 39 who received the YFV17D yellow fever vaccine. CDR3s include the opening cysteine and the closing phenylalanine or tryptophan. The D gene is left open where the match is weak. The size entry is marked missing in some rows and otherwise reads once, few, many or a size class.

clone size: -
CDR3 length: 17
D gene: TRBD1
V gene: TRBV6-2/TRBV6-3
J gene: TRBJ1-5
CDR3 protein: CASSPGRTGPSPQPQHF
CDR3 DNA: TGTGCCAGCAGCCCAGGGCGGACAGGTCCTTCACCTCAGCCCCAGCATTTT

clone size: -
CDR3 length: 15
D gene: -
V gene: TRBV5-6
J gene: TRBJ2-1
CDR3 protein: CASSLDLPSYNEQFF
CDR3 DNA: TGTGCCAGCAGCTTGGACTTACCCTCCTACAATGAGCAGTTCTTC

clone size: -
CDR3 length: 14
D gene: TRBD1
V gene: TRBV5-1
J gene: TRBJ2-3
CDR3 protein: CASSFDRGPDTQYF
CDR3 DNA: TGCGCCAGCAGCTTCGACAGGGGGCCTGATACGCAGTATTTT

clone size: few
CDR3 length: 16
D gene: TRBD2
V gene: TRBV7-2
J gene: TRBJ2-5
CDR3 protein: CASSLGLAGVEETQYF
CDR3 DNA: TGTGCCAGCAGCTTAGGTTTAGCGGGAGTGGAAGAGACCCAGTACTTC

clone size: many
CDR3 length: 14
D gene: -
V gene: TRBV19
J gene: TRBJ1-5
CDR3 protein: CASSQGYSNQPQHF
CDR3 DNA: TGTGCCAGTAGTCAGGGATATAGCAATCAGCCCCAGCATTTT

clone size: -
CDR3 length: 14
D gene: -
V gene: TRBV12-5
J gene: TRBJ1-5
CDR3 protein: CASARPGTDQPQHF
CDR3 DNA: TGTGCTAGTGCTCGACCCGGGACGGATCAGCCCCAGCATTTT

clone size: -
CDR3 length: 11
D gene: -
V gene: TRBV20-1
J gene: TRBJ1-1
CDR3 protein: CSASPRVGAFF
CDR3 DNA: TGCAGTGCTAGTCCCAGGGTTGGAGCTTTCTTT

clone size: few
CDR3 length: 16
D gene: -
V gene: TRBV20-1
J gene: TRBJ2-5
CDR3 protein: CSATPSSAEFQETQYF
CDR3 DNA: TGCAGTGCGACCCCCAGTAGCGCAGAATTCCAAGAGACCCAGTACTTC

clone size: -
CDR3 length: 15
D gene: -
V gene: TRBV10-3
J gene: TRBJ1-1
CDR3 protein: CAISEVGRRNTEAFF
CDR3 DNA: TGTGCCATCAGTGAGGTCGGCAGGAGGAACACTGAAGCTTTCTTT

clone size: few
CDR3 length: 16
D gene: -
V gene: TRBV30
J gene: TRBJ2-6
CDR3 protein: CAWSGARYSGANVLTF
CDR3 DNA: TGTGCCTGGAGCGGGGCCCGGTACTCTGGGGCCAACGTCCTGACTTTC

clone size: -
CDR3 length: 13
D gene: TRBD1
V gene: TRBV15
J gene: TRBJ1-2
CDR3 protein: CATSGQGYGGYTF
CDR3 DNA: TGTGCCACCAGCGGACAGGGATATGGGGGCTACACCTTC

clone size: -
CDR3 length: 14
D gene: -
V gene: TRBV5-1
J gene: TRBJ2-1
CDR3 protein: CASSPILGRNEQFF
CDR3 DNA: TGCGCCAGCAGCCCTATATTAGGGCGCAATGAGCAGTTCTTC

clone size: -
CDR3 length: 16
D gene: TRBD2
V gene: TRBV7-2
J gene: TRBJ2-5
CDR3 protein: CASSFPGVAGEETQYF
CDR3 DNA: TGTGCCAGCAGCTTCCCGGGGGTAGCGGGAGAAGAGACCCAGTACTTC

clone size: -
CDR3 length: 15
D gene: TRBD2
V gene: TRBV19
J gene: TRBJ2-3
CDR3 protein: CASSMGGAITDTQYF
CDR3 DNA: TGTGCCAGTAGTATGGGAGGGGCGATCACAGATACGCAGTATTTT

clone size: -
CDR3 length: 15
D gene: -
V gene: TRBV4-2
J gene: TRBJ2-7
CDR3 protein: CASSPSQGERYEQYF
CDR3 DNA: TGTGCCAGCAGCCCATCACAGGGAGAGAGGTACGAGCAGTACTTC

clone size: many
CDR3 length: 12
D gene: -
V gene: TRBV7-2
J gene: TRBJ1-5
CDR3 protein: CASSSRAQPQHF
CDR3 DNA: TGTGCCAGCAGCTCTAGAGCTCAGCCCCAGCATTTT

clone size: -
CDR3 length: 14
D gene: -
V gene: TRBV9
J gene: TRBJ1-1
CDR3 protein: CASSVVSGNTEAFF
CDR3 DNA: TGTGCCAGCAGCGTCGTGAGCGGGAACACTGAAGCTTTCTTT

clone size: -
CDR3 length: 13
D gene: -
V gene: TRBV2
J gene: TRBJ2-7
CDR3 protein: CASSVTMSYEQYF
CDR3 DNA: TGTGCCAGCAGTGTGACCATGTCCTACGAGCAGTACTTC

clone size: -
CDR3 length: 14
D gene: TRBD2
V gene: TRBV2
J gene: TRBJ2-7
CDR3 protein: CASTLGPREVEQYF
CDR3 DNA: TGTGCCAGCACCCTGGGACCCCGGGAGGTGGAGCAGTACTTC

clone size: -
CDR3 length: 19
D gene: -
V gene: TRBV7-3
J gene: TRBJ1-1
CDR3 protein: CASSLRAIYRAHQNTEAFF
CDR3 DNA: TGTGCCAGCAGCTTAAGGGCGATTTACAGGGCTCACCAGAACACTGAAGCTTTCTTT

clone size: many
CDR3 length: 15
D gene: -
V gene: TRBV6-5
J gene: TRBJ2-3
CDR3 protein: CASSYATGVADTQYF
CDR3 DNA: TGTGCCAGCAGTTACGCCACAGGCGTAGCAGATACGCAGTATTTT

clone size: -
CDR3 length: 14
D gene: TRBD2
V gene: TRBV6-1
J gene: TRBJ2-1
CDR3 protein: CASNRAGGQHEQFF
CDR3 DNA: TGTGCCAGCAACAGAGCGGGAGGCCAACATGAGCAGTTCTTC

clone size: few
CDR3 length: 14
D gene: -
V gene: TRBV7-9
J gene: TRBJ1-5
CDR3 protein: CAISSGGANQPQHF
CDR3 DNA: TGTGCTATTAGTTCGGGTGGGGCGAATCAGCCCCAGCATTTT

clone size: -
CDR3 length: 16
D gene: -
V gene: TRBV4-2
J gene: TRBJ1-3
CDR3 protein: CASSQGSVGSGNTIYF
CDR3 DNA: TGTGCCAGCAGCCAAGGGTCCGTGGGTTCTGGAAACACCATATATTTT

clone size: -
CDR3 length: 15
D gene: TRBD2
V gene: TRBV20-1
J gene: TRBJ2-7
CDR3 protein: CSARGQFSGIYEQYF
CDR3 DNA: TGCAGTGCGCGAGGACAGTTTAGCGGGATCTACGAGCAGTACTTC

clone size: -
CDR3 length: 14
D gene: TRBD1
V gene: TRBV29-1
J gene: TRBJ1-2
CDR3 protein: CSVEGVQGADGYTF
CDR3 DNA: TGCAGCGTTGAAGGTGTACAGGGGGCAGATGGCTACACCTTC

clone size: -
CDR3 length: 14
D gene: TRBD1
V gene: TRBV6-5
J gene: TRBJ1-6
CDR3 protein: CASSYRDRNSPLHF
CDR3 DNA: TGTGCCAGCAGTTACAGGGACAGAAATTCACCCCTCCACTTT

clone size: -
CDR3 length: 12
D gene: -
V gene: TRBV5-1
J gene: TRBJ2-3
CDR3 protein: CASSLYKGTQYF
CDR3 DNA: TGCGCCAGCAGCTTGTACAAAGGGACGCAGTATTTT

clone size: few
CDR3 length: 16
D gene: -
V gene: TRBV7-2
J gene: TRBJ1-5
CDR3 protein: CASSPPSGPSNQPQHF
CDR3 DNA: TGTGCCAGCAGCCCCCCGTCGGGTCCTAGCAATCAGCCCCAGCATTTT

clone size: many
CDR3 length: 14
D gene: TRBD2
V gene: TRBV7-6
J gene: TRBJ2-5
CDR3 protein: CASSKGLAEETQYF
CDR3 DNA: TGTGCCAGCAGCAAGGGACTAGCGGAAGAGACCCAGTACTTC

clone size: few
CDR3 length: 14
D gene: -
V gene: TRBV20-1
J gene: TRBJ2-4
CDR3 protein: CSARGGVAKNIQYF
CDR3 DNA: TGCAGTGCTAGGGGCGGCGTAGCCAAAAACATTCAGTACTTC

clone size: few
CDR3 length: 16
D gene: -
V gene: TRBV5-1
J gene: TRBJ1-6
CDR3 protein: CASSLAGTTSNSPLHF
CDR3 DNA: TGCGCCAGCAGCTTGGCCGGGACAACAAGTAATTCACCCCTCCACTTT

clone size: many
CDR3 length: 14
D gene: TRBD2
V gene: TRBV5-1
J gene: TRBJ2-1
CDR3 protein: CASRRLAGGDEQFF
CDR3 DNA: TGCGCCAGCAGACGACTAGCGGGAGGGGATGAGCAGTTCTTC

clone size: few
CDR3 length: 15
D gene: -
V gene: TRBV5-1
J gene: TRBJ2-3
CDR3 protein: CASSTGTSVLDTQYF
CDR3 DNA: TGCGCCAGCAGCACCGGGACCTCAGTGTTGGATACGCAGTATTTT

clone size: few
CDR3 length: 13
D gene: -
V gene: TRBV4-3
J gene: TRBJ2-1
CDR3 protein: CASSRRTGDEQFF
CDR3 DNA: TGCGCCAGCAGCCGGAGGACTGGTGATGAGCAGTTCTTC

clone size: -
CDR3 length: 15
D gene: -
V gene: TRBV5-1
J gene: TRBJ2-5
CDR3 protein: CASSSQIANRDPITF
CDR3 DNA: TGCGCCAGCAGCTCCCAAATTGCTAACCGGGACCCCATCACGTTC

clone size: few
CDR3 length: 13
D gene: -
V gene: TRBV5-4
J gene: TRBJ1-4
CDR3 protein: CASSLGQTEKLFF
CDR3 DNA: TGTGCCAGCAGCCTAGGACAGACTGAAAAACTGTTTTTT

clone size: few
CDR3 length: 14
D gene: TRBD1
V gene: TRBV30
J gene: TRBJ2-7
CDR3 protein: CAWRRTGIPYEQYF
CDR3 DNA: TGTGCCTGGAGGAGGACAGGGATCCCCTACGAGCAGTACTTC

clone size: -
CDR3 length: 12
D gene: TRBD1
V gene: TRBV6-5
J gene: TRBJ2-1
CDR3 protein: CASLGQSNEQFF
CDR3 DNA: TGTGCCAGCTTGGGACAGAGCAATGAGCAGTTCTTC

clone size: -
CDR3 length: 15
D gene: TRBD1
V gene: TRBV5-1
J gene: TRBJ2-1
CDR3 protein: CASSPGTDSYNEQFF
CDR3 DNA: TGCGCCAGCAGCCCCGGGACAGATTCCTACAATGAGCAGTTCTTC

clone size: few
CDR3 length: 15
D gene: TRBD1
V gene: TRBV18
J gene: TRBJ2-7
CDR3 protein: CASSPQQGSSYEQYF
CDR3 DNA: TGTGCCAGCTCACCCCAACAGGGGTCCTCCTACGAGCAGTACTTC

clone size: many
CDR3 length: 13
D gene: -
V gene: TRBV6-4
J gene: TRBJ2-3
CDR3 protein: CASGDGPQDTQYF
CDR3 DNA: TGTGCCAGCGGGGACGGTCCTCAGGATACGCAGTATTTT

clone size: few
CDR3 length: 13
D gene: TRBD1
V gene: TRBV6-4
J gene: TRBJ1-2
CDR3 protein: CASSEEVGDRNTF
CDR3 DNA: TGTGCCAGCAGTGAGGAAGTAGGGGACAGGAACACCTTC

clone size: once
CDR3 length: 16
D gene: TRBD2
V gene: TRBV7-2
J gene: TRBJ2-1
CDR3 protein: CASSLAAGISYNEQFF
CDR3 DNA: TGTGCCAGCAGCTTAGCAGCGGGAATCTCCTACAATGAGCAGTTCTTC

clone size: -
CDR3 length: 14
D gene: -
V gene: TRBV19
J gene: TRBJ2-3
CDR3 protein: CASSIQLETDTQYF
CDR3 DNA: TGTGCCAGTAGTATTCAGCTGGAGACAGATACGCAGTATTTT

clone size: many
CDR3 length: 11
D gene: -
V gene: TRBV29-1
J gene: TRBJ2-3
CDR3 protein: CSVGSTDTQYF
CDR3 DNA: TGCAGCGTTGGTAGCACAGATACGCAGTATTTT

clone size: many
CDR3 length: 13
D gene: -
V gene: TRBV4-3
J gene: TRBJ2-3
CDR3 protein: CASSQRSKDPQYF
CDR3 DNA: TGCGCCAGCAGCCAAAGGTCAAAGGACCCGCAGTATTTT

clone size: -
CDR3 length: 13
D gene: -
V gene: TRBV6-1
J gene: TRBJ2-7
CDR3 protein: CASSRPGTNEQYF
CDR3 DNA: TGTGCCAGCAGTCGACCCGGGACAAACGAGCAGTACTTC

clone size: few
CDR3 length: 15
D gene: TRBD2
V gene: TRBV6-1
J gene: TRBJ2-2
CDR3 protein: CASSPRRGAAGELFF
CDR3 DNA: TGTGCCAGCAGTCCGCGGCGGGGGGCGGCCGGGGAGCTGTTTTTT

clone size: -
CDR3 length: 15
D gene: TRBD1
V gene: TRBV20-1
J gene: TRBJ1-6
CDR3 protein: CSARIGTVGNSPLHF
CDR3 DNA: TGCAGTGCTAGAATAGGGACAGTTGGTAATTCACCCCTCCACTTT